This T cell receptor (beta chain) was sequenced during a study of blood T cell repertoires in COVID-19 (dated by TCRdb to between 2020 and 2021). In the study overall: Collaborator samples came from the United States, Italy and Spain and covered acute and convalescent phases of COVID-19. The repertoires were made available in a free public database intended to serve as a resource for research on the immune response to SARS-CoV-2. The prospective study material was composed of cDNA or gDNA derived from T cells, B-cell-depleted T cells, or PBMCs. The samples were drawn from the first 160 participants of the ongoing ImmuneRACE study and from 1,254 subjects provided by 6 global collaborators. Where available, HLA class I and class II types were obtained from metadata supplied by the sample provider rather than from assay-based typing. Nearly every sample came with metadata listing a de-identified subject ID, COVID-19 status, age in years and sex. Subjects who had been exposed to COVID-19, were actively infected with it, or had recovered from it provided the deeply sampled blood TCRbeta repertoires that made up the dataset.

TCRbeta CDR3 regions were amplified from genomic DNA by means of the immunoSEQ Assay, a bias-controlled multiplex PCR. The original methods were these. Within the assay, amplification of reference gene primers was used to estimate how many nucleated cells each sample contained. To quantify the absolute abundance of each unique TCRbeta CDR3 rearrangement, sequence reads were collapsed and filtered. For each sample, productive Simpson clonality was calculated by taking the square root of Simpson's diversity index across productive rearrangements. Here the immuneACCESS table is served through TCRdb, limited to in-frame sequences with V and J called. Missing clones are a known gap in these copies; in checked studies unresolved V genes cover under half, and the rest lacks a known reason. Clonal size and the V and J genes are those of that table, whereas D and trimming came from the DNA. This sample comprises 170,000 or so clones, 65% to 85% of them detected only once. The ten biggest clones cover around 7% of the sample.

Concerning this clone itself: Its antigen is currently not known. There are no base qualities to consult, and no much larger clone falls within one base.

For CDR1 and CDR2, the germline V gene lists MDHEN and SYDVKM. At the junction V is shortened by 3 bases and J by 5 bases, with 8 bases in between. The CDR3 starts with the cysteine, ends with the phenylalanine, and has 13 residues. CDR3 DNA is the only sequence kept; it has 39 bases, read in frame from the first base. In Seattle, one collaborating source enrolled patients while the infection was active and tracked those patients longitudinally over the course of disease. The collaborating institutions used their own protocols to collect whole blood in K2EDTA tubes. For TCRbeta analysis, collaborator samples were shipped as frozen whole blood, as isolated PBMCs, or as DNA extracted from either sample type. What the research found in general, with its limitations: The amount of clinical and demographic metadata varied by source and participant and was provided uncurated.

The sequenced sample consisted of peripheral blood. This sequence was found in a woman between 35 and 50 years old with COVID-19, enrolled during active disease. This sequence uses TRBV28 and TRBJ2-1; TRBD1 is a weak D gene call, 5 bases matching. The DNA sequence follows: TGTGCCAGCAGTTTGACAGAAAACAATGAGCAGTTCTTC. The encoded protein is CASSLTENNEQFF. Reference TRBV28 and TRBJ2-1 proteins supply the regions before and after the CDR3; the full variable domain is: DVKVTQSSRYLVKRTGEKVFLECVQDMDHENMFWYRQDPGLGLRLIYFSYDVKMKEKGDIPEGYSVSREKKERFSLILESASTNQTSMYLCASSLTENNEQFFGPGTRLTVL.